This T cell receptor beta chain was obtained from a study of low-dose radiotherapy and immunotherapy resistance in tumors. Study information: Aspirin 300 mg, taken orally and daily, was given to patients for four cycles from cycle 1 day 1.

TRAV and TRBV primers primed cDNA for both TCRalpha and TCRbeta. Amplification, which lasted 20 PCR cycles, used a constant-region primer and V-primer adapter to amplify TCRs. Through in vitro transcription, the mRNA that had been isolated was amplified. A single record per CDR3 protein comes from TCRdb applying MiXCR to the reads. This table holds around 99,000 distinct CDR3 sequences, under 9.5% found once. Trimming stripped 3 bases from V and 4 bases from J, with 15 bases between. The CDR3 is 16 amino acids. Per germline, CDR1 LNHDA and CDR2 SQIVND (reference sequence). This clonotype was counted many times. Time point of the sample: before trial treatment. Treatment of the donors consisted of nivolumab and ipilimumab (plus aspirin, low-dose cyclophosphamide and low-dose radiotherapy).

Specimen: PBMCs, collected before treatment. The chain carries TRBV19 and TRBJ2-2; TRBD2 is a possible D gene (5 bases). This clonotype was sampled from a male donor with prostate cancer. This CDR3 is CASSIQFGIGTGELFF. The CDR3 nucleotides are TGTGCCAGTAGTATCCAGTTCGGGATCGGCACCGGGGAGCTGTTTTTT.